One and the same sample provided the 9 T cell receptor beta chains below, sequenced in a study of T-cell reconstitution after alpha-beta-depleted transplantation in children. The TCRbeta library incorporated unique molecular identifiers. TCRdb re-called the PCR reads through MiXCR, storing one row per CDR3 protein. The sample contains about 610,000 distinct CDR3 sequences, roughly a tenth of which appear only once. Sequenced here: PBMCs from the stem cell graft donor, sampled from the stem cell graft. The source is a human donor who donated a stem cell graft to a child with acute myeloid leukemia.

At least ten counts were recorded for this clonotype. The CDR3, as DNA: TGTGCCAGCAGCTTAGGGGAAGGGCAGCCCCAGCATTTT. Protein product: CASSLGEGQPQHF. V usage is TRBV7-9 and J usage is TRBJ1-5; no reliable D call. V dropped 1 base and J dropped 7 bases, with 8 bases sitting between them. The V gene's germline CDR1 is SEHNR and CDR2 FQNEAQ (reference sequence). The CDR3 has 13 residues. Together with reference TRBV7-9 and TRBJ1-5, the CDR3 gives the full variable domain: DTGVSQNPRHKITKRGQNVTFRCDPISEHNRLYWYRQTLGQGPEFLTYFQNEAQLEKSRLLSDRFSAERPKGSFSTLEIQRTEQGDSAMYLCASSLGEGQPQHFGDGTRLSIL.

The J gene is TRBJ1-5, the V gene TRBV6-6; D gene uncertain. Germline CDR1 and CDR2: MNHNY and SVGAGI (reference sequence). The germline V and J ends were trimmed by 5 bases and 4 bases, with 6 bases remaining between them. The CDR3 loop spans 12 amino acids. The CDR3 nucleotides read TGTGCCAGCAGTCAGTGGAATCAGCCCCAGCATTTT. It encodes CASSQWNQPQHF.

This clonotype was detected only a few times. The chain combines TRBV12-3 or TRBV12-4 with TRBJ2-3; TRBD2 is a possible D gene (5 bases). The CDR3 has 13 residues. V was pared by 6 bases and J by 2 bases, with 9 bases between. For the CDR3, the DNA is TGTGCCAGCAGGCCGCGGGCCACAGATACGCAGTATTTT. Encoded protein: CASRPRATDTQYF.

V usage is TRBV7-2 and J usage is TRBJ1-1, with D tentatively TRBD1 (5 bases). CDR3 length: 13 residues. The germline gives CDR1 SGHTA, CDR2 FQGNSA. Trimming left V 4 bases short and J 8 bases short, with 14 bases between. The CDR3 spells CASSSGAIREAFF. In nucleotides, the CDR3 is TGTGCCAGCAGCTCCGGGGCGATAAGGGAAGCTTTCTTT.

In this sample, this clonotype turned up a few times. The chain uses TRBV4-1 and TRBJ2-1; D remains ambiguous. CDR3 size: 13 residues. The germline V and J ends were trimmed by 8 bases and 8 bases, with 16 bases remaining between them. CDR1 and CDR2 (germline): MGHRA, YSYEKL. The CDR3, as DNA: TGCGCCAGCCGGCCGATCCCGGCGGATGAGCAGTTCTTC. As protein: CASRPIPADEQFF.

Ten or more counts support this clonotype. The chain recombines TRBV7-2 with TRBJ2-7; the D is unclear. The CDR3 runs 13 residues. CDR1 SGHTA and CDR2 FQGNSA come from the germline V gene. V gave up 2 bases and J gave up 2 bases, with 7 bases separating them. CDR3 amino acids: CASSLLSAYEQYF. The CDR3 DNA reads TGTGCCAGCAGCTTACTTTCTGCCTACGAGCAGTACTTC. Full variable domain (outside the CDR3, taken from reference TRBV7-2 and TRBJ2-7): GAGVSQSPSNKVTEKGKDVELRCDPISGHTALYWYRQSLGQGLEFLIYFQGNSAPDKSGLPSDRFSAERTGGSVSTLTIQRTQQEDSAVYLCASSLLSAYEQYFGPGTRLTVT.

This clonotype was detected only a few times. This chain uses TRBV20-1 with TRBJ1-2; no clear D gene. Trimming removed 1 base at V and 4 bases at J, with 19 bases between. This CDR3 has 16 residues. CDR1 is DFQATT, CDR2 SNEGSKA, per germline (reference sequence). The CDR3 bases are TGCAGTGCTAGAGCCTCAGACTTCCACAATCTCTATGGCTACACCTTC. Its protein is CSARASDFHNLYGYTF.

This clonotype was counted between two and nine times. The rearrangement joins TRBV9 to TRBJ1-1; a weak D match, TRBD1 (5 bases). Germline V gene sequence: CDR1 SGDLS, CDR2 YYNGEE. CDR3 size: 15 residues. V was cut by 3 bases and J by 6 bases, with 18 bases left in between. The DNA for the CDR3 is TGTGCCAGCAGCGCCCGGGACGCGAGTCGAGCTGAAGCTTTCTTT. Residues: CASSARDASRAEAFF.

The chain has TRBV6-5 and TRBJ2-1; a possible D gene is TRBD1 (6 bases). Germline CDR1 and CDR2: MNHEY and SVGAGI. Trimming left V 2 bases short and J 15 bases short, with 20 bases between. This CDR3 region has 14 residues. For the CDR3, the DNA is TGTGCCAGCAGTTACCGACCAGGGGAGAACAGGTGGTTCTTC. Protein: CASSYRPGENRWFF.